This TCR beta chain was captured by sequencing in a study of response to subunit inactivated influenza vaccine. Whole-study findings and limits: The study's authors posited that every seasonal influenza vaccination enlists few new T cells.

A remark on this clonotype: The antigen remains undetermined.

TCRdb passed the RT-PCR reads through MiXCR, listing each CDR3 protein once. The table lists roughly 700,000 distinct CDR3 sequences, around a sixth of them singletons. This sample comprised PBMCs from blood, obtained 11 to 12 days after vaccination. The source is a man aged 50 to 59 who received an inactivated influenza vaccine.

The CDR3 is CASSLEVSQETQYF. The CDR3 region has the DNA TGTGCCAGCAGCTTAGAGGTCTCCCAAGAGACCCAGTACTTC. This chain joins TRBV7-2 and TRBJ2-5, with D unclear. The CDR3 spans 14 residues. CDR1 is SGHTA, CDR2 FQGNSA, per germline. V shed 1 base and J shed 1 base, with 7 bases lying between them. Using reference TRBV7-2 and TRBJ2-5 for the parts outside the CDR3, the full variable domain is GAGVSQSPSNKVTEKGKDVELRCDPISGHTALYWYRQSLGQGLEFLIYFQGNSAPDKSGLPSDRFSAERTGGSVSTLTIQRTQQEDSAVYLCASSLEVSQETQYFGPGTRLLVL.